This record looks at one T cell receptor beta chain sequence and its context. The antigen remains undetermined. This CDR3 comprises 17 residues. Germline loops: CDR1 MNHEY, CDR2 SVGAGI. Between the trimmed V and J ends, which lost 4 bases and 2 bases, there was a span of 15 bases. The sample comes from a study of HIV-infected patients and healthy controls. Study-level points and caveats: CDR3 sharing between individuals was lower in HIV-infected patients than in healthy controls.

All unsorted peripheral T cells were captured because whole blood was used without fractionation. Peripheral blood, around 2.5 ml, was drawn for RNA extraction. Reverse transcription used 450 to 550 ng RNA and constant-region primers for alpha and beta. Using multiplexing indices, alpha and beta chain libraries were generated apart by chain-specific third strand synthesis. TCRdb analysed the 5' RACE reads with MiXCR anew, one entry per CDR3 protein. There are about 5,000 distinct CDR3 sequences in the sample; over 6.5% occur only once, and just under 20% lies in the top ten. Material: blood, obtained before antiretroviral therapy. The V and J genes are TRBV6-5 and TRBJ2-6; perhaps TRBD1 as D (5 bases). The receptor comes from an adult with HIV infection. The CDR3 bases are TGTGCCAGCAGTTCCCTATTCTGGGGCCCTGGGGCCAACGTCCTGACTTTC. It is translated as CASSSLFWGPGANVLTF.